This is a list of T cell receptor beta chains from one sample in a study of regulatory T cells in long-lasting Graves disease. TCRdb recomputed calls from the multiplex PCR reads with MiXCR, one row per CDR3 protein. Counted here are about 320,000 distinct CDR3 sequences, about a sixth occurring once; the ten biggest clones make up roughly 35%. This specimen was peripheral blood mononuclear cells (PBMCs), taken at new diagnosis, from a patient treated with antithyroid drugs. Receptors originate from a female donor with Graves disease. Both conserved end residues are part of each CDR3. Each record gives: D gene, J gene, clone size, V gene, CDR3 protein, CDR3 DNA. The D gene is left open where the match is weak. Rows give clone size only sometimes, using once, few, many, or a class for an expanded clone.

>NA|TRBJ2-7|many|TRBV11-2
CASSSLAGEQYF
TGTGCCAGCAGCTCCTTGGCTGGGGAGCAGTACTTC
>NA|TRBJ1-2|NA|TRBV3-1
CASSPTLVWASNYGYTF
TGTGCCAGCAGCCCCACTCTGGTTTGGGCTTCTAACTATGGCTACACCTTC
>NA|TRBJ1-5|few|TRBV6-1
CASSEDPSGNQPQHF
TGTGCCAGCAGTGAAGACCCCTCGGGCAATCAGCCCCAGCATTTT
>TRBD1|TRBJ2-6|NA|TRBV7-3
CASSWNGQGAPGANVLTF
TGTGCCAGCAGCTGGAACGGACAGGGGGCCCCTGGGGCCAACGTCCTGACTTTC
>TRBD1|TRBJ2-5|many|TRBV27
CASSSRQGARETQYF
TGTGCCAGCAGTTCTAGACAGGGGGCAAGGGAGACCCAGTACTTC
>NA|TRBJ2-4|few|TRBV28
CATPRRLAKNIQYF
TGTGCCACCCCCAGGCGTCTAGCCAAAAACATTCAGTACTTC
>TRBD1|TRBJ2-5|NA|TRBV7-6
CASLTGTGSGETQYF
TGTGCCAGTCTAACCGGGACAGGGTCAGGGGAGACCCAGTACTTC
>NA|TRBJ1-6|few|TRBV5-1
CASSQGTSGLSPLHF
TGCGCCAGCAGCCAAGGGACCTCCGGATTGTCACCCCTCCACTTT
>NA|TRBJ1-2|many|TRBV11-2
CASSTPRGNFYGYTF
TGTGCCAGCAGCACACCAAGAGGGAACTTCTATGGCTACACCTTC
>TRBD1|TRBJ1-5|many|TRBV28
CASSWDRGNQPQHF
TGTGCCAGCAGTTGGGACAGGGGCAATCAGCCCCAGCATTTT
>NA|TRBJ1-5|many|TRBV10-3
CAISEGTYSNQPQHF
TGTGCCATCAGTGAGGGGACGTATAGCAATCAGCCCCAGCATTTT
>NA|TRBJ2-1|many|TRBV11-3
CASSSTGGDNEQFF
TGTGCCAGCAGCTCCACGGGTGGGGACAATGAGCAGTTCTTC
>NA|TRBJ2-1|many|TRBV6-5
CASSYSSRASYNEQFF
TGTGCCAGCAGTTACTCGTCCAGGGCCTCCTACAATGAGCAGTTCTTC
>NA|TRBJ2-2|few|TRBV5-1
CASSLGDGTGELFF
TGCGCCAGCAGCTTGGGAGACGGTACCGGGGAGCTGTTTTTT
>NA|TRBJ1-4|many|TRBV6-5
CASSYVLTAATNEKLFF
TGTGCCAGCAGTTACGTTCTGACCGCCGCAACTAATGAAAAACTGTTTTTT
>NA|TRBJ1-3|many|TRBV3-1
CASSRDNSGNTIYF
TGTGCCAGCAGCCGGGACAACTCTGGAAACACCATATATTTT
>TRBD1|TRBJ2-7|many|TRBV6-1
CASSQLQGIHEQYF
TGTGCCAGCAGTCAACTACAGGGGATCCACGAGCAGTACTTC
>NA|TRBJ2-2|NA|TRBV27
CASKWRATGELFF
TGTGCCAGCAAGTGGAGGGCCACCGGGGAGCTGTTTTTT
>TRBD1|TRBJ2-7|NA|TRBV15
CATSSQQGISYEQYF
TGTGCCACCAGCAGCCAACAGGGGATCTCCTACGAGCAGTACTTC
>NA|TRBJ1-4|many|TRBV24-1
CATSDFRLETTNEKLFF
TGTGCCACCAGTGATTTCAGATTGGAGACAACTAATGAAAAACTGTTTTTT
>TRBD1|TRBJ2-3|NA|TRBV24-1
CATSDLQGGTDTQYF
TGTGCCACCAGTGATTTACAGGGGGGAACAGATACGCAGTATTTT
>NA|TRBJ1-4|many|TRBV20-1
CSARATGNEKLFF
TGCAGTGCTAGAGCTACGGGTAATGAAAAACTGTTTTTT
>NA|TRBJ1-1|NA|TRBV6-8
CAISRGYGGGSLEGTEAFF
TGTGCCATCAGCCGAGGTTACGGGGGGGGGAGCCTAGAAGGAACTGAAGCTTTCTTT
>NA|TRBJ2-1|many|TRBV27
CASSSRGNEQFF
TGTGCCAGCTCGTCACGGGGCAATGAGCAGTTCTTC
>TRBD2|TRBJ2-1|NA|TRBV5-1
CASSLTAGASSYIEQFF
TGCGCCAGCAGCTTGACAGCGGGGGCTTCCTCCTACATTGAGCAGTTCTTC
>NA|TRBJ1-2|once|TRBV19
CASNLGGVDRGYTF
TGTGCCAGTAACCTGGGGGGAGTAGATAGAGGCTACACCTTC
>TRBD2|TRBJ2-2|NA|TRBV2
CASRLSGRLNTGELFF
TGTGCCAGCAGACTCAGCGGGAGGCTGAACACCGGGGAGCTGTTTTTT
>TRBD1|TRBJ2-2|many|TRBV7-9
CASSPLTGATGELFF
TGTGCCAGCAGCCCACTTACAGGGGCGACCGGGGAGCTGTTTTTT
>NA|TRBJ1-3|once|TRBV6-5
CASSYSGVLDSGNTIYF
TGTGCCAGCAGTTACTCGGGGGTTCTCGACTCTGGAAACACCATATATTTT